This T cell receptor (beta chain) was found in a study of T cell responses to AZD1222 COVID-19 vaccine. Study at large: Timing groups of about 4 and about 12 weeks for second doses were pooled. Study observations and caveats: Clonal diversity was possibly underestimated; the donors were predominantly white British and more often female. Sampled repertoires all dated from after the peak T cell response. At baseline, just 5 or 6 AZD1222 recipients tested seropositive.

About this clone itself: Its antigen is not known.

Libraries were prepared by immunoSEQ multiplex PCR; TCRdb keeps only in-frame clonotypes and omits some of them. In the table there are about 100,000 clones, about nine tenths of which are singletons. Trimming took 3 bases from V and 4 from J, leaving 19 bases between them. Germline lookup yields CDR1 KGHSH and CDR2 LQKENI. The CDR3 contains 16 residues. This chain uses TRBV18 with TRBJ2-7, with D perhaps assigned TRBD1 or TRBD2 (6 bases each). This TCR came from an adult in good health. The sequences come from peripheral blood, collected on day 0 of AZD1222 vaccination. CDR3 sequence reads: CASSPGDGRGVYEQYF. The CDR3 DNA sequence: TGTGCCAGCTCACCGGGAGACGGAAGGGGGGTGTACGAGCAGTACTTC.